A selection of T cell receptor beta chains follows, all from one sample in a study of T-cell reconstitution after alpha-beta-depleted transplantation in children. TCRdb recomputed calls from the PCR reads with MiXCR, one row per CDR3 protein. The data contain almost 400,000 distinct CDR3 sequences, around 21% of them seen just once; the ten biggest clones take up over 3.5%. Source: PBMCs from the stem cell graft donor, taken from the stem cell graft. These receptors all come from a human donor who donated a stem cell graft to a child with acute myeloid leukemia. Each CDR3 is given with its conserved first and last residue. The D gene is left open where the match is weak. Not every row has a clone size; where given, it reads once, few, many or a size class.

J | size | V | D | CDR3 | DNA
TRBJ2-5 | NA | TRBV12-3/TRBV12-4 | NA | CASSPIQTRTETQYF | TGTGCCAGCAGTCCCATCCAGACTAGAACAGAGACCCAGTACTTC
TRBJ2-3 | NA | TRBV18 | NA | CASSRLGQGNTDTQYF | TGTGCCAGCTCACGCTTGGGCCAGGGGAACACAGATACGCAGTATTTT
TRBJ2-2 | NA | TRBV28 | NA | CASSPTANTGELFF | TGTGCCAGCAGTCCAACCGCGAACACCGGGGAGCTGTTTTTT
TRBJ2-5 | NA | TRBV13 | TRBD1 | CASSSGQGGETQYF | TGTGCCAGCAGCTCCGGACAGGGTGGGGAGACCCAGTACTTC
TRBJ1-1 | few | TRBV28 | TRBD1 | CASSSVARTGGNTEAFF | TGTGCCAGCAGTTCGGTCGCAAGGACAGGGGGAAACACTGAAGCTTTCTTT
TRBJ2-1 | NA | TRBV20-1 | TRBD2 | CSARGSEGLAGRYEQFF | TGCAGTGCTAGAGGGTCAGAGGGTCTAGCGGGACGATATGAGCAGTTCTTC
TRBJ2-2 | few | TRBV20-1 | TRBD2 | CSASLGTSDIGELFF | TGCAGTGCTAGTCTGGGGACTAGCGATATCGGGGAGCTGTTTTTT
TRBJ2-3 | NA | TRBV7-9 | NA | CASSPAGLTTDTQYF | TGTGCCAGCAGCCCAGCCGGACTCACCACAGATACGCAGTATTTT
TRBJ2-1 | few | TRBV2 | NA | CASSEFGGLYRSYNEQFF | TGTGCCAGCAGTGAATTCGGTGGACTTTATCGGTCCTACAATGAGCAGTTCTTC
TRBJ2-1 | many | TRBV20-1 | NA | CSASGMNLYEQFF | TGCAGTGCTAGCGGGATGAATTTGTATGAGCAGTTCTTC
TRBJ2-7 | many | TRBV10-3 | NA | CAIAQLISYEQYF | TGTGCCATCGCACAGCTGATCTCCTACGAGCAGTACTTC
TRBJ1-1 | few | TRBV5-1 | NA | CASRRTRAVAEAFF | TGCGCCAGCAGAAGGACGAGGGCGGTCGCTGAAGCTTTCTTT
TRBJ2-3 | few | TRBV12-3/TRBV12-4 | NA | CASRTGSQEGDTQYF | TGTGCCAGCAGAACAGGGTCCCAGGAGGGGGATACGCAGTATTTT
TRBJ1-1 | once | TRBV7-2 | NA | CASSLRVSEAFF | TGTGCCAGCAGCTTAAGGGTTTCCGAAGCTTTCTTT
TRBJ2-3 | NA | TRBV15 | NA | CATSRDGGGKRTDTQYF | TGTGCCACCAGCAGAGATGGTGGGGGGAAGAGGACAGATACGCAGTATTTT
TRBJ2-3 | few | TRBV6-2/TRBV6-3 | NA | CASGETFTDTQYF | TGTGCCAGCGGAGAGACTTTCACAGATACGCAGTATTTT
TRBJ1-4 | many | TRBV20-1 | TRBD1 | CSARYDRAYQGEKLFF | TGCAGTGCTAGATACGACAGGGCCTACCAGGGGGAAAAACTGTTTTTT
TRBJ1-5 | NA | TRBV12-3/TRBV12-4 | NA | CASSPPNQPQHF | TGTGCCAGCAGTCCCCCAAATCAGCCCCAGCATTTT
TRBJ1-5 | NA | TRBV6-1 | NA | CASSEIKGFQPQHF | TGTGCCAGCAGTGAAATAAAGGGTTTTCAGCCCCAGCATTTT
TRBJ2-1 | many | TRBV25-1 | NA | CASSVRRGHTRNEQFF | TGTGCCAGCAGTGTTAGGAGAGGACACACACGAAATGAGCAGTTCTTC
TRBJ2-7 | NA | TRBV7-3 | NA | CASSPWTVTYEQYF | TGTGCCAGCAGCCCCTGGACGGTTACCTACGAGCAGTACTTC
TRBJ2-7 | NA | TRBV24-1 | NA | CATSDRSSYEQYF | TGTGCCACCAGTGACAGATCCTCCTACGAGCAGTACTTC
TRBJ1-5 | NA | TRBV6-1 | NA | CASRKINQPQHF | TGTGCCAGCAGGAAGATCAATCAGCCCCAGCATTTT
TRBJ2-7 | NA | TRBV4-1 | TRBD2 | CASSDPGLGTLYEQYF | TGCGCCAGCAGCGACCCGGGACTAGGGACACTCTACGAGCAGTACTTC
TRBJ2-7 | many | TRBV6-5 | TRBD1 | CASSYSGTGNYEQYF | TGTGCCAGCAGTTACTCCGGGACAGGGAACTACGAGCAGTACTTC
TRBJ1-5 | many | TRBV6-1 | NA | CASSADISNQPQHF | TGTGCCAGCAGTGCGGACATCAGCAATCAGCCCCAGCATTTT
TRBJ2-7 | many | TRBV4-2 | TRBD2 | CASSQGLAGDYEQYF | TGTGCCAGCAGCCAAGGACTAGCGGGGGACTACGAGCAGTACTTC
TRBJ2-7 | few | TRBV9 | NA | CASSVKSDYEQYF | TGTGCCAGCAGCGTAAAGTCAGACTACGAGCAGTACTTC
TRBJ2-1 | NA | TRBV7-6 | NA | CASSPPRDPAYNEQFF | TGTGCCAGCAGCCCCCCGCGGGATCCCGCCTACAATGAGCAGTTCTTC
TRBJ2-2 | NA | TRBV7-2 | TRBD2 | CASSAPGAGVFGELFF | TGTGCCAGCAGCGCCCCTGGGGCGGGAGTATTCGGGGAGCTGTTTTTT
TRBJ2-7 | NA | TRBV7-9 | TRBD2 | CASSNSGSGEQYF | TGTGCCAGCAGTAATAGCGGGAGTGGCGAGCAGTACTTC
TRBJ2-2 | NA | TRBV24-1 | NA | CATSDPGVGTAGELFF | TGTGCCACCAGTGACCCAGGGGTGGGAACGGCCGGGGAGCTGTTTTTT
TRBJ2-1 | few | TRBV25-1 | TRBD2 | CASSASGREYNEQFF | TGTGCCAGCAGTGCGAGCGGGAGGGAATACAATGAGCAGTTCTTC
TRBJ2-2 | NA | TRBV20-1 | NA | CSARDVNTGELFF | TGCAGTGCTAGAGACGTAAACACCGGGGAGCTGTTTTTT
TRBJ2-3 | many | TRBV28 | NA | CASSSNSDTQYF | TGTGCCAGCAGTTCTAACTCAGATACGCAGTATTTT
TRBJ2-1 | NA | TRBV7-9 | TRBD2 | CASSSWTGTSGSNEQFF | TGTGCCAGCAGCTCCTGGACCGGGACTAGCGGATCAAATGAGCAGTTCTTC
TRBJ2-2 | few | TRBV12-5 | TRBD2 | CASGLRPAGARTGELFF | TGTGCTAGTGGTTTGAGGCCGGCGGGAGCTCGGACCGGGGAGCTGTTTTTT
TRBJ1-1 | NA | TRBV12-3/TRBV12-4 | NA | CASSSYKVEAFF | TGTGCCAGCAGTTCCTACAAGGTTGAAGCTTTCTTT
TRBJ2-5 | few | TRBV28 | NA | CASSLGGHHETQYF | TGTGCCAGCAGTTTAGGGGGACATCATGAGACCCAGTACTTC
TRBJ2-7 | NA | TRBV20-1 | TRBD2 | CSGGQASGSYEQYF | TGCAGTGGTGGCCAGGCTAGCGGATCCTACGAGCAGTACTTC
TRBJ2-5 | NA | TRBV7-2 | TRBD1 | CASSSHRGEETQYF | TGTGCCAGCAGCTCACACAGGGGAGAAGAGACCCAGTACTTC
TRBJ2-2 | NA | TRBV7-6 | NA | CASSLGHGGNTGELFF | TGTGCCAGCAGCTTAGGTCATGGCGGGAACACCGGGGAGCTGTTTTTT